This TCR beta chain comes out of a study of T cells in Graves' hyperthyroidism and ophthalmopathy. Study in general: The authors collected peripheral blood at initial diagnosis, before any treatment. Notes on the study in general: A median around six months before onset, the model predicted ophthalmopathy. Ophthalmopathy cases were set apart from stable hyperthyroidism by a 13 V-J model.

RNA transcripts yielded amplified TCR beta CDR3 regions. First-round RT-PCR targeting the TCR CDR3 was performed with the HTBI primer set. TCRdb independently ran MiXCR on the multiplex PCR reads; one entry per CDR3 protein. The sample has a few hundred thousand distinct CDR3 sequences, over 15% seen once. This clonotype was seen many times. Its specificity is unknown. The ends were cut back, 0 bases at V and 4 bases at J, with 9 bases in the middle. CDR3 length equals 14 residues. Germline V lookup: CDR1 MNHEY, CDR2 SVGAGI. Diagnostic decisions used clinical symptoms, serum thyroxine and TRAb, thyroid ultrasound and orbital computed tomography.

Specimen: blood. This TCR came from a woman between 50 and 59 years old with Graves' hyperthyroidism. The rearrangement links TRBV6-5 to TRBJ1-2; tentatively, D is TRBD1 (5 bases). In DNA, the CDR3 is TGTGCCAGCAGTTACTCGAAGCAGGGCTATGGCTACACCTTC. Translation: CASSYSKQGYGYTF.